These T cell receptor beta chains were read from a single sample in a study of blood T cell repertoires in COVID-19. The table came from immunoSEQ multiplex PCR; TCRdb's copy has only in-frame clones and leaves some out. The sample shows 160,000 or so clones, about 85% of them seen only once. The sample consisted of peripheral blood. Receptor source: a woman in her fifties or sixties with COVID-19, enrolled during active disease. Each CDR3 is given with its conserved first and last residue. D genes are given only for firm matches. The size entry is marked missing in some rows and otherwise reads once, few, many or a size class.

V gene	clone size	D gene	J gene	CDR3 length	CDR3 protein	CDR3 DNA
TRBV28	-	-	TRBJ1-4	13	CASRGGGREKLFF	TGTGCCAGCCGAGGCGGAGGGCGTGAAAAACTGTTTTTT
TRBV7-9	-	-	TRBJ1-2	15	CASSLEGGQGYGYTF	TGTGCCAGCAGCCTCGAGGGGGGGCAGGGCTATGGCTACACCTTC
TRBV30	-	TRBD1	TRBJ1-1	14	CAWSEQGMNTEAFF	TGTGCCTGGAGCGAACAGGGGATGAACACTGAAGCTTTCTTT
TRBV6-6	-	-	TRBJ1-2	15	CASSPAGGTNYGYTF	TGTGCCAGCAGCCCCGCGGGGGGGACGAACTATGGCTACACCTTC
TRBV5-1	-	-	TRBJ1-2	14	CASSLGRRELGYTF	TGCGCCAGCAGCTTAGGGCGCAGGGAACTTGGCTACACCTTC
TRBV6-2/TRBV6-3	-	-	TRBJ2-2	15	CASSFRWFNTGELFF	TGTGCCAGCAGTTTCCGGTGGTTTAACACCGGGGAGCTGTTTTTT
TRBV7-9	once	TRBD2	TRBJ2-7	16	CASSTWPGGGTYEQYF	TGTGCCAGCAGCACTTGGCCTGGCGGGGGAACCTACGAGCAGTACTTC
TRBV2	-	-	TRBJ1-2	12	CASSEPGYGYTF	TGTGCCAGCAGTGAACCGGGCTATGGCTACACCTTC
TRBV6-2/TRBV6-3	-	TRBD2	TRBJ2-1	15	CASSYSFGGYNEQFF	TGTGCCAGCAGTTACTCATTCGGGGGGTACAATGAGCAGTTCTTC
TRBV5-6	-	-	TRBJ1-2	13	CASSSYRVGGYTF	TGTGCCAGCAGCTCCTACAGGGTAGGAGGCTACACCTTC
TRBV9	-	TRBD2	TRBJ2-2	16	CASSGRQRGPTGELFF	TGTGCCAGCAGCGGCCGGCAGCGGGGGCCCACCGGGGAGCTGTTTTTT
TRBV2	-	-	TRBJ1-5	14	CASRESGQNQPQHF	TGTGCCAGCAGAGAGTCAGGGCAAAATCAGCCCCAGCATTTT
TRBV9	-	TRBD2	TRBJ2-3	17	CARAGLAGGTSTDTQYF	TGTGCGCGAGCCGGGCTAGCGGGGGGGACTAGCACAGATACGCAGTATTTT
TRBV3-1/TRBV3-2	-	TRBD1	TRBJ2-3	16	CASSQPGQGIGDTQYF	TGTGCCAGCAGCCAGCCGGGACAGGGAATAGGAGATACGCAGTATTTT
TRBV5-6	few	-	TRBJ2-7	14	CASSFRGGSGEQYF	TGTGCCAGCAGCTTCAGGGGTGGGTCTGGCGAGCAGTACTTC
TRBV3-1/TRBV3-2	-	TRBD1	TRBJ1-6	14	CASSWGQTNSPLHF	TGTGCCAGCAGCTGGGGACAGACCAATTCACCCCTCCACTTT
TRBV4-2	-	TRBD2	TRBJ2-3	19	CASSQGILLAGHEVDTQYF	TGTGCCAGCAGCCAAGGAATCCTCTTAGCGGGACACGAGGTGGATACGCAGTATTTT
TRBV18	-	-	TRBJ2-5	13	CASSPGGKETQYF	TGTGCCAGCTCACCAGGGGGCAAAGAGACCCAGTACTTC
TRBV4-3	-	-	TRBJ2-1	15	CASSQGGGVYNEQFF	TGCGCCAGCAGCCAAGGGGGCGGGGTGTACAATGAGCAGTTCTTC
TRBV27	-	-	TRBJ1-6	16	CASRVLGGGNNSPLHF	TGTGCCAGCAGGGTCCTCGGGGGGGGGAACAATTCACCCCTCCACTTT
TRBV3-1/TRBV3-2	once	TRBD1	TRBJ2-5	14	CASSQRTGQETQYF	TGTGCCAGCAGCCAGCGGACAGGCCAAGAGACCCAGTACTTC
TRBV21-1	-	-	TRBJ2-7	16	CASSKRAGGISYEQYF	TGTGCCAGCAGCAAAAGGGCAGGGGGCATTTCCTACGAGCAGTACTTC
TRBV3-1/TRBV3-2	-	TRBD2	TRBJ2-5	15	CASSRGAGGPETQYF	TGTGCCAGCAGCAGAGGAGCGGGGGGGCCAGAGACCCAGTACTTC
TRBV28	few	TRBD1	TRBJ1-1	13	CASSWTGVTEAFF	TGTGCCAGCAGTTGGACAGGGGTCACTGAAGCTTTCTTT
TRBV5-4	-	TRBD1	TRBJ1-1	16	CASSLDGTGVGAEAFF	TGTGCCAGCAGCTTGGACGGGACAGGGGTAGGGGCTGAAGCTTTCTTT
TRBV5-4	-	TRBD2	TRBJ2-1	18	CASSPRPSGGPSYNEQFF	TGTGCCAGCAGCCCGAGGCCTAGCGGGGGCCCTTCCTACAATGAGCAGTTCTTC
TRBV9	-	-	TRBJ2-5	14	CASLDGTLKETQYF	TGTGCCAGCCTGGACGGGACACTGAAAGAGACCCAGTACTTC
TRBV11-3	-	TRBD2	TRBJ2-3	15	CASSQAGSGTDTQYF	TGTGCCAGCAGTCAAGCGGGATCGGGCACAGATACGCAGTATTTT
TRBV20-1	-	-	TRBJ2-7	13	CSASIDSLYEQYF	TGCAGTGCTAGTATCGACAGCCTCTACGAGCAGTACTTC
TRBV5-1	-	-	TRBJ1-4	15	CASSSGLTTNEKLFF	TGCGCCAGCAGCTCGGGACTCACAACTAATGAAAAACTGTTTTTT
TRBV6-5	-	-	TRBJ1-1	10	CASSGTEAFF	TGTGCCAGCAGCGGCACTGAAGCTTTCTTT
TRBV6-5	-	TRBD1	TRBJ2-7	14	CASSPGTGVDEQYF	TGTGCCAGCAGCCCCGGGACAGGGGTGGACGAGCAGTACTTC
TRBV12-3/TRBV12-4	-	TRBD2	TRBJ2-1	13	CASKRGTYNEQFF	TGTGCCAGCAAGCGGGGGACTTACAATGAGCAGTTCTTC
TRBV5-4	few	-	TRBJ2-2	14	CASSLWGPTGELFF	TGTGCCAGCAGCTTGTGGGGGCCCACCGGGGAGCTGTTTTTT
TRBV30	-	-	TRBJ1-1	11	CAWRQQLEAFF	TGTGCCTGGAGGCAACAGCTTGAAGCTTTCTTT
TRBV21-1	-	-	TRBJ1-5	15	CASREGAGIYQPQHF	TGTGCCAGCCGGGAGGGCGCAGGGATTTATCAGCCCCAGCATTTT
TRBV6-5	-	-	TRBJ2-7	10	CASSTIEQYF	TGTGCCAGCTCAACTATAGAGCAGTACTTC
TRBV6-1	-	TRBD2	TRBJ2-5	17	CASSEDWTSGGYETQYF	TGTGCCAGCAGTGAAGATTGGACTAGCGGGGGGTATGAGACCCAGTACTTC
TRBV30	-	TRBD1	TRBJ2-1	13	CAWRLTGYNEQFF	TGTGCCTGGAGATTGACAGGGTACAATGAGCAGTTCTTC
TRBV7-9	-	TRBD1	TRBJ1-1	17	CASSFLRLTGYNTEAFF	TGTGCCAGCAGTTTCCTCCGACTGACAGGGTATAACACTGAAGCTTTCTTT
TRBV3-1/TRBV3-2	few	-	TRBJ2-4	12	CASSRWGEIQYF	TGTGCCAGCAGCCGCTGGGGGGAGATTCAGTACTTC
TRBV20-1	-	TRBD1	TRBJ2-5	14	CSASTWDRQETQYF	TGCAGTGCTAGTACCTGGGACAGACAAGAGACCCAGTACTTC
TRBV2	-	TRBD1	TRBJ1-1	14	CASKDRGMNTEAFF	TGTGCCAGTAAAGACAGGGGAATGAACACTGAAGCTTTCTTT
TRBV5-4	once	-	TRBJ1-1	14	CASSLGGLNTEAFF	TGTGCCAGCAGCTTGGGGGGGCTGAACACTGAAGCTTTCTTT
TRBV19	-	-	TRBJ2-1	13	CATNDRTLDEQFF	TGTGCCACTAACGACAGGACGCTGGATGAGCAGTTCTTC
TRBV12-5	medium-sized	-	TRBJ1-1	13	CASARGPGAEAFF	TGTGCTAGTGCACGGGGACCGGGGGCTGAAGCTTTCTTT
TRBV3-1/TRBV3-2	few	TRBD1	TRBJ2-3	18	CASSQDFEGGLWTDTQYF	TGTGCCAGCAGCCAAGATTTCGAAGGGGGCCTTTGGACAGATACGCAGTATTTT
TRBV6-5	-	-	TRBJ2-1	12	CASRADYNEQFF	TGTGCCAGCAGGGCAGACTACAATGAGCAGTTCTTC
TRBV6-5	-	TRBD2	TRBJ2-1	14	CASRRERGDYEQFF	TGTGCCAGCAGAAGGGAGCGGGGGGATTATGAGCAGTTCTTC
TRBV5-5	few	TRBD2	TRBJ2-1	14	CASSRTSGDNEQFF	TGTGCCAGCAGCCGGACTAGCGGGGACAATGAGCAGTTCTTC
TRBV30	-	-	TRBJ1-1	11	CAWSFSSEAFF	TGTGCCTGGAGTTTTAGCTCTGAAGCTTTCTTT
TRBV12-3/TRBV12-4	-	TRBD1	TRBJ2-2	12	CASRQGAGELFF	TGTGCCAGCAGACAGGGGGCCGGGGAGCTGTTTTTT
TRBV7-3	-	-	TRBJ2-3	13	CASSRALADTQYF	TGTGCCAGCAGCCGCGCTCTGGCAGATACGCAGTATTTT
TRBV6-1	-	-	TRBJ1-1	14	CASSESGKDTEAFF	TGTGCCAGCAGTGAGTCAGGGAAGGACACTGAAGCTTTCTTT
TRBV27	-	TRBD1	TRBJ2-7	16	CASRDLSVGDRNEQYF	TGTGCCAGCAGAGACCTTTCTGTGGGGGACAGGAACGAGCAGTACTTC
TRBV7-2	-	TRBD2	TRBJ2-3	17	CASSLRLAGAYTDTQYF	TGTGCCAGCAGCTTACGGTTAGCGGGGGCCTACACAGATACGCAGTATTTT
TRBV3-1/TRBV3-2	once	-	TRBJ2-1	17	CASSPLGGPTGYNEQFF	TGTGCCAGCAGCCCCCTGGGCGGCCCCACAGGTTACAATGAGCAGTTCTTC
TRBV6-1	-	-	TRBJ1-5	15	CASSAAHSGNQPQHF	TGTGCCAGCAGTGCAGCCCACAGTGGCAATCAGCCCCAGCATTTT
TRBV3-1/TRBV3-2	-	TRBD1	TRBJ2-1	14	CASSQQTGWNEQFF	TGTGCCAGCAGCCAACAGACAGGGTGGAATGAGCAGTTCTTC